Listed below are T cell receptor beta chains from one sample, sequenced in a study of shared clonotypes between healthy human individuals. The repertoire was sequenced with immunoSEQ multiplex PCR; TCRdb's copy has only in-frame clones and lacks some. The sample lists about 490,000 clones; 75% to 85% were seen once. Sequencing was done on a sample of PBMCs. Receptors originate from a woman between 40 and 55 years old in good health. Some clones in this sample may be carry-over from other donors' samples. The conserved cysteine and the conserved F or W are not part of the CDR3 here. D genes are given only for firm matches.

TRBJ2-7,TRBD2,TRBV28,ATKRGRASYEQY
TRBJ2-5,NA,TRBV7-2,ASSLPSATYKETQY
TRBJ2-3,NA,TRBV5-1,ASSLGQDTDTQY
TRBJ2-7,TRBD1,TRBV7-2,ASSMDRTTYEQY
TRBJ2-7,TRBD1,TRBV7-2,ASSLDRGEQY
TRBJ2-1,TRBD2,TRBV9,ASSVGLLAGYNEQF
TRBJ2-7,NA,TRBV7-9,ASSQSYSEQY
TRBJ2-2,TRBD1,TRBV5-4,ASSFDFRGTGELF
TRBJ1-5,TRBD1,TRBV27,ASRRPGTGGSVSNQPQH
TRBJ2-1,NA,TRBV4-1,ASSQEGGSYNEQF
TRBJ2-3,NA,TRBV7-8,ASSLAGSGTDTQY
TRBJ2-7,NA,TRBV4-1,ASSQRPGDVTLSEQY